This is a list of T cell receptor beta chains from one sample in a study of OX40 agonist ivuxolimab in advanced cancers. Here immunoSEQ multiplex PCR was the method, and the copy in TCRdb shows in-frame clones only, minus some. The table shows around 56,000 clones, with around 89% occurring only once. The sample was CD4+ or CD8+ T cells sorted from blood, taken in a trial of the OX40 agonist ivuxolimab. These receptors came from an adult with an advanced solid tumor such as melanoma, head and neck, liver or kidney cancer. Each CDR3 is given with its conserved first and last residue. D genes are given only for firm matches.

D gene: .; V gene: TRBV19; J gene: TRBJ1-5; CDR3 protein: CASKRGGFQHF
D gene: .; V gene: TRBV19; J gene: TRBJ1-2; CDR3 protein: CASRAGRALNYGYTF
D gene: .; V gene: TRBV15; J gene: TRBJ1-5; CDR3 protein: CATSERRTGNQPQHF
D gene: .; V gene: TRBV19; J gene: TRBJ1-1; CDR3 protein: CASSILGVSWNTEAFF
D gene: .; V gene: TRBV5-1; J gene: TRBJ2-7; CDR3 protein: CASRRGQGLGLGYEQYF
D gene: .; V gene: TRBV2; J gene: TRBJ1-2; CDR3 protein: CASSAGGHGYTF
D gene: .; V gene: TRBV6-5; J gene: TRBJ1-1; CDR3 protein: CASSYLTNRNTEAFF
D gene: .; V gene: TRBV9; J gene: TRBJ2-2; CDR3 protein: CASSVGVGPGTGELFF
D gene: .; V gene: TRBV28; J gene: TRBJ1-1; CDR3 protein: CASLDSGTEAFF
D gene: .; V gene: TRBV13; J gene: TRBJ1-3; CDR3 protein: CASSLGGGRRSGNTIYF
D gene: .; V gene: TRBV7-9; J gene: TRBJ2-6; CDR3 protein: CASSLGGGGANVLTF
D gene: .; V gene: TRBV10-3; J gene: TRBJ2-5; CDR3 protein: CAIRSSGETQYF
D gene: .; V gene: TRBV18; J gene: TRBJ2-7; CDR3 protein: CASSPGLSYEQYF
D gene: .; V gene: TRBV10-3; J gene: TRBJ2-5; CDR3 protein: CAISEPGRVGETQYF
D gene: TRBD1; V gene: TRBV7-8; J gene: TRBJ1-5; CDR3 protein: CASSPQGQGVDQPQHF
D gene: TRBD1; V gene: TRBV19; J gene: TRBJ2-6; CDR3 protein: CASGKRTGKGANVLTF
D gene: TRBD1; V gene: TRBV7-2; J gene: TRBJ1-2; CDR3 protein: CASSPPTRGIGGYTF
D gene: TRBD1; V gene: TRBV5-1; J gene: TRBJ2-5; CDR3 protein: CASSLGGGRGQETQYF
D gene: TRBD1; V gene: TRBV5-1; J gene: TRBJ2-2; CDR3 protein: CASSLRGQANTGELFF
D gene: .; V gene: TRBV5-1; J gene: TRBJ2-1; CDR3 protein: CASSLPQLSGYNEQFF
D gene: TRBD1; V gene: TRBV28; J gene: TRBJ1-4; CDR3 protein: CASSLGTGGGEKLFF
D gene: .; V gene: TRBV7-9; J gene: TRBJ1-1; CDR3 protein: CASSFSPGETEAFF
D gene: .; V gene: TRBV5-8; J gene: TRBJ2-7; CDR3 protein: CASSLVSYEQYF
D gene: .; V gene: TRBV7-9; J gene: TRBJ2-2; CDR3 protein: CASSIKPGPNTGELFF
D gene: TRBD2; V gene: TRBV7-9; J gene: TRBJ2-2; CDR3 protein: CASSWGGNTGELFF
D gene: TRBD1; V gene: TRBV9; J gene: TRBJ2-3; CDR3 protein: CASRAGTGGTDTQYF
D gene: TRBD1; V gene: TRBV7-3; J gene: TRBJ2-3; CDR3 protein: CASSPTGAFLDTQYF
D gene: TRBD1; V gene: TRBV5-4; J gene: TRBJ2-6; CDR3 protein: CASSSPRQGGLRGANVLTF
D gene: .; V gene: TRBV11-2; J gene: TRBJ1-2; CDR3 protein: CASSSPRQLGYTF
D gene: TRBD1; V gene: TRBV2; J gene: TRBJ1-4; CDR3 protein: CASRLRDSVNEKLFF
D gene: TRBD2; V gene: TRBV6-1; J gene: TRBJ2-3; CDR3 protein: CASSENLAGEADTQYF
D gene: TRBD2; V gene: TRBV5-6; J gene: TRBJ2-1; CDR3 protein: CASSLTSGRGYNEQFF